This T cell receptor (beta chain) stems from a study of T cell responses to AZD1222 COVID-19 vaccine. The study's findings and limits: Donors were chiefly white British, with a greater number of females, and clonal diversity was perhaps underestimated. Elevations in Spike-specific TCR breadth and depth followed administration of two AZD1222 doses. Unmutated variant regions are reportedly the target of nearly half of TCRs that are spike-specific.

The method was immunoSEQ multiplex PCR; TCRdb's version includes in-frame clones alone and lacks a portion of them. The table records about 97,000 clones, 80% to 85% of them present only once. Only a few counts were recorded for this clone. Its specificity is not known. This sample includes further DNA sequences coding for the same CDR3. With 0 bases removed from V and 5 bases from J, the gap between germline ends came to 2 bases. Germline V CDR1 and CDR2: SGHRS, YFSETQ. The length of the CDR3 is 12 residues. This chain links TRBV5-1 with TRBJ1-4; the D is unclear. This sequence was found in an adult in good health. The specimen comprised peripheral blood, sampled on day 0 of AZD1222 vaccination. The CDR3 DNA is TGCGCCAGCAGCTTGGGGAATGAAAAACTGTTTTTT. Its translation: CASSLGNEKLFF.